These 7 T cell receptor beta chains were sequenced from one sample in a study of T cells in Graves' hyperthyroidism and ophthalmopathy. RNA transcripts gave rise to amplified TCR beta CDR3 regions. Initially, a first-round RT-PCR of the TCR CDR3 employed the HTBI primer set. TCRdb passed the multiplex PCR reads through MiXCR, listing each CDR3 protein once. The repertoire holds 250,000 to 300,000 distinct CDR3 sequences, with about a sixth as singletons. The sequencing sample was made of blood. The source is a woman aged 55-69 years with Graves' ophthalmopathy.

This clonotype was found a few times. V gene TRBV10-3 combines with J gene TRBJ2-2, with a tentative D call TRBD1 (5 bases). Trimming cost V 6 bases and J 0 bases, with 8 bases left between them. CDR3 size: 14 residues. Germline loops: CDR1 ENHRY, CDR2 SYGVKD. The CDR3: CAIRQGPNTGELFF. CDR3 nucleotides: TGTGCCATCAGGCAGGGTCCGAACACCGGGGAGCTGTTTTTT.

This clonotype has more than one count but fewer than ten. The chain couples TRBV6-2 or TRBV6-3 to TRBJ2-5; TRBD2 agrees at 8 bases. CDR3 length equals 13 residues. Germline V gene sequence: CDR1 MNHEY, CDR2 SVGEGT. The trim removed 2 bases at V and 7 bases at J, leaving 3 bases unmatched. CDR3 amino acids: CASSYGTRWTQYF. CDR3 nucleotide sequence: TGTGCCAGCAGTTACGGGACTAGGTGGACCCAGTACTTC.

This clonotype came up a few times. The CDR3 reads CSASTPVGRPSGNTIYF. The CDR3 nucleotides are TGCAGTGCTAGCACCCCCGTGGGGCGTCCCTCTGGAAACACCATATATTTT. The chain joins TRBV20-1 to TRBJ1-3; perhaps TRBD1 as D (5 bases). The V end was cut by 3 bases, the J end by 0 bases, with 18 bases between. This CDR3 is 17 amino acids long. The germline gives CDR1 DFQATT, CDR2 SNEGSKA (reference sequence).

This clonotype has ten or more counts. The CDR3 here is CASSSRGSNTEAFF. The CDR3 region has the DNA TGTGCCAGCAGCTCCAGGGGATCTAACACTGAAGCTTTCTTT. V usage is TRBV7-2 and J usage is TRBJ1-1, with a tentative D call TRBD1 (6 bases). V lost 4 bases, J lost 2 bases, and 11 bases lay in between. Per germline, CDR1 SGHTA and CDR2 FQGNSA. CDR3 size: 14 residues.

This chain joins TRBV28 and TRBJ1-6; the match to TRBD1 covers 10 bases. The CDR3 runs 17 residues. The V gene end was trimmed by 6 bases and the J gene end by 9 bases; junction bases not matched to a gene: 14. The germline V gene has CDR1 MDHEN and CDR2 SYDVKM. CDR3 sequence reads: CASSPGQGNLAGSPLHF. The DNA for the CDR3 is TGTGCCAGCAGCCCGGGACAGGGGAACTTGGCTGGTTCACCCCTCCACTTT.

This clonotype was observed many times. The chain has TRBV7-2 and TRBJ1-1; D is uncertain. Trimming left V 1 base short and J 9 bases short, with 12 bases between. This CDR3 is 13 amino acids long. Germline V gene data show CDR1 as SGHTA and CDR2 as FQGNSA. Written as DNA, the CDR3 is TGTGCCAGCAGCTTAGTTGGCGATGCCCAAGCTTTCTTT. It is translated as CASSLVGDAQAFF.

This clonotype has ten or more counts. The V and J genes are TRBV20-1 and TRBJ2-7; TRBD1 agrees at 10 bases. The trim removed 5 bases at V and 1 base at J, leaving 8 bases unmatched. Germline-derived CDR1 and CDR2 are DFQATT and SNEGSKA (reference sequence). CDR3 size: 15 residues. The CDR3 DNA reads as TGCAGTGCTGAATCTGGGACAGGGGTTTCCTACGAGCAGTACTTC. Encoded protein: CSAESGTGVSYEQYF.